The 22 T cell receptor beta chains listed next were all sequenced from one sample in a study of molecular identifiers for immune sequencing clone quantification. TCRdb re-derived calls from the PCR reads in MiXCR, one entry per CDR3 protein. The data hold tens of thousands of distinct CDR3 sequences, with roughly 19% observed a single time. The sample taken for sequencing was naive CD8+ T cells from blood, with Jurkat cell RNA spiked in. Subset specified: FACS-sorted CD8+CD4-CCR7+CD45RA+ naive T cells. All receptors come from a human donor in good health. Some libraries in this study had Jurkat cell RNA spiked in.

This clonotype is classed as medium-sized. The CDR3 here is CASSQDRLASGDYEQYF. Here the CDR3 DNA reads TGTGCCAGCAGCCAAGATCGGTTGGCTAGCGGGGACTACGAGCAGTACTTC. This sequence joins TRBV4-2 and TRBJ2-7, with 9 bases aligning to TRBD2. This CDR3 region has 17 residues. The V gene's germline CDR1 is LGHNA and CDR2 YNFKEQ. V lost 0 bases, J lost 3 bases, and 9 bases stayed unmatched.

In this sample, this clonotype turned up many times. This sequence joins TRBV24-1 and TRBJ2-2; 7 positions match TRBD1. Germline CDR1 KGHDR, CDR2 SFDVKD. The CDR3 length is 16 residues. The trim removed 5 bases at V and 5 bases at J, leaving 10 bases unmatched. The CDR3 bases are TGTGCCACCAGTGCCCCTGCCGGGACAGATACCGGGGAGCTGTTTTTT. Amino acids: CATSAPAGTDTGELFF.

The V call is TRBV5-1, the J call TRBJ1-3; D might be TRBD1 (5 bases). The CDR3 spans 13 residues. CDR1 is SGHRS, CDR2 YFSETQ, per germline. V gave up 5 bases and J gave up 0 bases, with 6 bases separating them. The CDR3 DNA reads TGCGCCAGCAGGACAGACTCTGGAAACACCATATATTTT. Translated: CASRTDSGNTIYF.

V is TRBV27 and J is TRBJ2-3; no definite D call. This CDR3 is built from 12 residues. Germline lookup yields CDR1 MNHEY and CDR2 SMNVEV (reference sequence). V was shortened by 4 bases and J by 6 bases, with 8 bases between the two germline ends. As DNA, the CDR3 is TGTGCCAGCAGTTCAGACGCTGATACGCAGTATTTT. This translates into CASSSDADTQYF.

This clonotype was picked up many times. CDR3 in amino acids: CASSLNGAVYGYTF. For the CDR3, the DNA is TGTGCCAGCAGTTTAAACGGAGCGGTCTATGGCTACACCTTC. V usage is TRBV27 and J usage is TRBJ1-2; D is ambiguous. In germline, CDR1 is MNHEY, CDR2 SMNVEV (reference sequence). The CDR3 sequence is 14 residues long. Trimming pared 2 bases from V and 4 bases from J, leaving 11 bases between.

This chain connects TRBV30 to TRBJ2-1, with unresolved D. This CDR3 is built from 12 residues. The germline gives CDR1 GTSNPN, CDR2 SVGIG (reference sequence). With 4 bases removed from V and 6 bases from J, the gap between germline ends came to 10 bases. This chain's CDR3 is CAWIPSVNEQFF. In DNA form, the CDR3 reads TGTGCCTGGATCCCAAGCGTCAATGAGCAGTTCTTC.

In this sample, this clonotype turned up many times. The chain joins TRBV19 to TRBJ2-3; 12 bases are shared with TRBD2. The CDR3 runs 15 residues. CDR1 LNHDA and CDR2 SQIVND come from the germline V gene (reference sequence). Losses at the gene ends were 6 bases for V and 5 bases for J; bases not matched to a gene: 6. This CDR3 reads CASSRTSGTLDTQYF. The CDR3 DNA is TGTGCCAGTAGCCGGACTAGCGGGACGCTAGATACGCAGTATTTT.

This clonotype occurred many times. This chain joins TRBV2 and TRBJ1-2; 7 nucleotides line up with TRBD1. V shed 7 bases and J 3 bases; nucleotides not matched to a gene: 8. The germline V gene has CDR1 SNHLY and CDR2 FYNNEI. The length of the CDR3 is 14 residues. The CDR3 nucleotides read TGTGCCAGCAAGTGGACAGGATTGGACTATGGCTACACCTTC. Translating it yields CASKWTGLDYGYTF.

This clonotype has at least ten counts. V usage is TRBV29-1 and J usage is TRBJ2-7; weak D call: TRBD1 (7 bases). Germline assignment: CDR1 SQVTM and CDR2 ANQGSEA. This CDR3 spans 14 amino acids. Trimming shortened V by 6 bases and J by 2 bases, and 17 bases separated the two germline ends. CDR3 sequence: CSVSTGDRAYEQYF. CDR3 DNA sequence: TGCAGCGTCTCAACGGGGGACAGAGCCTACGAGCAGTACTTC.

The gene calls are TRBV7-9 and TRBJ2-7; TRBD1 might be the D (7 bases). This CDR3 has 14 residues. V lost 6 bases and J lost 3, with 15 bases in between. CDR1 is SEHNR and CDR2 is FQNEAQ in the germline V gene (reference sequence). CDR3 in amino acids: CASREGAGYYEQYF. The CDR3 nucleotides read TGTGCCAGCAGGGAGGGGGCAGGGTACTACGAGCAGTACTTC. The variable domain in full, completed from reference TRBV7-9 and TRBJ2-7, reads DTGVSQNPRHKITKRGQNVTFRCDPISEHNRLYWYRQTLGQGPEFLTYFQNEAQLEKSRLLSDRFSAERPKGSFSTLEIQRTEQGDSAMYLCASREGAGYYEQYFGPGTRLTVT.

There are many counts of this clonotype. The chain recombines TRBV10-1 with TRBJ2-3; D tentatively fits TRBD1 or TRBD2 (6 bases each). Trimming removed 3 bases at V and 0 bases at J, with 10 bases between. CDR1 is WNHNN, CDR2 SYGVQD, per germline (reference sequence). The CDR3 has 15 residues. The DNA for the CDR3 is TGCGCCAGCAGTGATGGGGGGCTTAGCACAGATACGCAGTATTTT. It specifies CASSDGGLSTDTQYF.

This clonotype appeared many times. V and J are TRBV13 and TRBJ2-3; D is unclear. This CDR3 comprises 11 residues. Germline CDR1 PRHDT, CDR2 FYEKMQ (reference sequence). Trimming left V 2 bases short and J 6 bases short, with 3 bases between. The CDR3 DNA sequence: TGTGCCAGCAGCTTATTGGATACGCAGTATTTT. This gives the protein CASSLLDTQYF.

This clonotype came up many times. The chain carries TRBV5-1 and TRBJ2-7; D ambiguous. This CDR3 has 16 amino acids. The V end was cut by 3 bases, the J end by 1 base, with 17 bases between. Germline CDR1 is SGHRS and CDR2 is YFSETQ. The CDR3 loop reads CASSSLELGPSYEQYF. The CDR3 nucleotides are TGCGCCAGCAGCTCCCTAGAACTGGGCCCGTCCTACGAGCAGTACTTC.

This chain uses TRBV2 with TRBJ2-3; weak D call: TRBD2 (6 bases). The germline V gene has CDR1 SNHLY and CDR2 FYNNEI. Trimming pared 7 bases from V and 2 bases from J, leaving 22 bases between. There are 17 residues in the CDR3. The CDR3 loop reads CASTDPGAGPLTDTQYF. The CDR3 region has the DNA TGTGCCAGCACCGACCCTGGGGCGGGGCCGCTCACAGATACGCAGTATTTT.

This clonotype was seen many times. The J gene is TRBJ2-7, the V gene TRBV7-6, with 9 bases aligning to TRBD1. V dropped 3 bases and J dropped 7; count of bases not matched to a gene: 4. The length of the CDR3 is 13 residues. Germline V gives CDR1 SGHVS, CDR2 FNYEAQ. The CDR3 coding sequence is TGTGCCAGCAGCTTCGGGACAGGGCGGGAGCAGTACTTC. This gives the protein CASSFGTGREQYF.

This clonotype was detected many times. This chain links TRBV4-3 with TRBJ2-7; the match to TRBD1 covers 9 bases. The CDR3 is made up of 15 amino acids. Germline-derived CDR1 and CDR2 are LGHNA and YSLEER. Trimming at V came to 0 bases and at J to 3 bases, leaving 3 bases not matched to a gene. The CDR3 DNA reads as TGCGCCAGCAGCCAAGACCGGGACAGGGTCTACGAGCAGTACTTC. Amino acid sequence: CASSQDRDRVYEQYF.

In its sample, this clonotype was seen many times. This chain joins TRBV20-1 and TRBJ1-5, with 10 bases lining up with TRBD1. The CDR3 has 14 residues. CDR1 DFQATT and CDR2 SNEGSKA come from the germline V gene (reference sequence). V trimming: 6 bases; J trimming: 7 bases; junction bases outside the gene matches: 9. The CDR3 loop reads CSARDRGHGQPQHF. The CDR3 DNA sequence: TGCAGTGCCAGGGACAGGGGACATGGGCAGCCCCAGCATTTT.

This clonotype was detected only a few times. At one boundary the junction diverges from the germline segment, which might be a read error. V is TRBV5-1 and J is TRBJ1-5; D unresolved. Germline-derived CDR1 and CDR2 are SGHRS and YFSETQ. This CDR3 region has 15 residues. CDR3 sequence (DNA): TGCGCCAGCAGCTTGTTGGGTTACCCAGGTCAGGCCCAGCATTTT. Its protein is CASSLLGYPGQAQHF.

This clonotype was seen at least ten times. This rearrangement joins TRBV11-2 to TRBJ2-5; no clear D gene. This CDR3 is 15 amino acids long. From germline, CDR1 is SGHAT and CDR2 FQNNGV. V was cut by 5 bases and J by 3 bases, with 16 bases left in between. The CDR3: CASSVGYLTKETQYF. In nucleotides, the CDR3 is TGTGCCAGCAGCGTGGGGTACCTGACGAAAGAGACCCAGTACTTC.

This clonotype showed up just a few times. The chain combines TRBV10-3 with TRBJ1-4; a possible D gene is TRBD1 (5 bases). Germline loops: CDR1 ENHRY, CDR2 SYGVKD. Between the trimmed V and J ends, which lost 2 bases and 3 bases, there was a span of 7 bases. The length of the CDR3 is 14 residues. CDR3 amino acids: CAISEQGPNEKLFF. CDR3 DNA: TGTGCCATCAGTGAGCAGGGTCCTAATGAAAAACTGTTTTTT.

J is TRBJ2-3 and V is TRBV29-1; 9 bases fit TRBD1. After removal of 6 bases from V and 4 bases from J, the junction contained 8 bases not matched to a gene. Looked up from germline, CDR1 is SQVTM and CDR2 is ANQGSEA. The CDR3 is 14 residues long. The CDR3 region has the DNA TGCAGCGTCCACGACAGGGGGAAGGCAGATACGCAGTATTTT. Protein product: CSVHDRGKADTQYF.

This clonotype was picked up many times. The chain links TRBV4-1 to TRBJ2-7; D may be TRBD1 (5 bases). CDR1 and CDR2 from the germline V gene are MGHRA and YSYEKL. This CDR3 has 15 residues. Deletions cut 2 bases from V and 2 bases from J, with 13 bases between. The CDR3 region is CASSQLLQGTYEQYF. The DNA of the CDR3 is TGCGCCAGCAGCCAACTATTGCAGGGAACCTACGAGCAGTACTTC.